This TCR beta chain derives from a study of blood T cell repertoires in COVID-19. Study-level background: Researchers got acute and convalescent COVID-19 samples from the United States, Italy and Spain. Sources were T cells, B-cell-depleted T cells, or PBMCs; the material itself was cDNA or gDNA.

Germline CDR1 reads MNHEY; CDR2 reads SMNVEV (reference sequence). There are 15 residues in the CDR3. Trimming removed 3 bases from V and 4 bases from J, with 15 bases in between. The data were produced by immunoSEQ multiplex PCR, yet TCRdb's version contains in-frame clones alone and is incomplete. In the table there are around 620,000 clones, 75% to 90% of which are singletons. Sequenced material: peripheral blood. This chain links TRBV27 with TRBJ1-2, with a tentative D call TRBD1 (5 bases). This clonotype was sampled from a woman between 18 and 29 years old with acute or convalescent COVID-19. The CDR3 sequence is CASSFSTRGGYGYTF. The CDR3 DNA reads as TGTGCCAGCAGTTTTTCTACGCGGGGGGGCTATGGCTACACCTTC.